One sample yielded the 19 T cell receptor beta chains listed below, sequenced in a study of breast tumors, draining lymph nodes, adjacent tissues. TCRdb itself ran the multiplex PCR reads through MiXCR, one entry per CDR3 protein. The table has approximately 210,000 distinct CDR3 sequences, less than 35% seen once. Samples came from axillary lymph nodes draining the breast cancer. What was sequenced was axillary lymph node tissue. All receptors come from a female donor with breast cancer. Some clones in this sample may be carry-over from other donors' samples.

This clonotype was observed at least ten times. The rearrangement links TRBV12-3 or TRBV12-4 to TRBJ2-1; 10 bases map to TRBD2. V was pared by 3 bases and J by 6 bases, with 5 bases of the junction left unmatched. The CDR3 length is 15 residues. CDR3 nucleotide sequence: TGTGCCAGCAGTTTCGTCAGCGGGAGGGCCAATGAGCAGTTCTTC. Translated: CASSFVSGRANEQFF.

This chain links TRBV7-8 with TRBJ1-3, with 7 bases fitting TRBD1. The CDR3 has 16 amino acids. Trimming took 2 bases from V and 2 from J; bases not matched to a gene: 6. From germline, CDR1 is SGHVS and CDR2 FQNEAQ. CDR3 nucleotide sequence: TGTGCCAGCAGCTTAACGAGTGGGACAGCTGGAAACACCATATATTTT. Translation: CASSLTSGTAGNTIYF.

The chain uses TRBV19 and TRBJ2-1, with 10 bases matching TRBD1. CDR3 size: 15 residues. Germline-derived CDR1 and CDR2 are LNHDA and SQIVND (reference sequence). Trimming removed 8 bases from V and 7 bases from J; junction bases left unmatched: 11. CDR3 sequence reads: CASRLIQDRGNEQFF. CDR3 sequence (DNA): TGTGCCAGTCGCCTAATCCAGGACAGGGGGAATGAGCAGTTCTTC. The variable domain in full, completed from reference TRBV19 and TRBJ2-1, reads DGGITQSPKYLFRKEGQNVTLSCEQNLNHDAMYWYRQDPGQGLRLIYYSQIVNDFQKGDIAEGYSVSREKKESFPLTVTSAQKNPTAFYLCASRLIQDRGNEQFFGPGTRLTVL.

This clonotype was seen ten or more times. A single base separates this from a much larger clone, so it may be a read error. The chain joins TRBV20-1 to TRBJ1-2; 11 nucleotides align to TRBD1. V shed 0 bases and J 8 bases; nucleotides not matched to a gene: 5. The CDR3 has 14 residues. Germline V gene lookup returns CDR1 DFQATT and CDR2 SNEGSKA (reference sequence). CDR3 DNA: TGCAGTGCTAGAGAGGGACAGGGGGGTTCCGGCTACACCTTC. The encoded protein is CSAREGQGGSGYTF.

This rearrangement joins TRBV20-1 to TRBJ2-1; 14 bases line up with TRBD2. The V and J ends lost 4 bases and 4 bases, in that order; junction bases with no gene match: 9. The CDR3 runs to 17 residues. Germline CDR1 reads DFQATT; CDR2 reads SNEGSKA (reference sequence). The CDR3 sequence: CSAIGTSGSGGYNEQFF. The CDR3 DNA reads TGCAGTGCTATCGGGACTAGCGGGAGTGGGGGTTACAATGAGCAGTTCTTC.

This clonotype has a count of ten or more. The chain joins TRBV11-2 to TRBJ2-2; D not certain. The length of the CDR3 is 15 residues. CDR1 SGHAT and CDR2 FQNNGV come from the germline V gene. The V end lost 1 base, the J end lost 4 bases, and 10 bases lay between the germline ends. The chain's CDR3 is CASSLASLSTGELFF. Written as DNA, the CDR3 is TGTGCCAGCAGCTTAGCGTCGTTGAGCACCGGGGAGCTGTTTTTT.

Remarks on this clonotype: A single base separates this from a much larger clone, so it may be a read error. The chain recombines TRBV20-1 with TRBJ2-7; D call uncertain. The germline V and J ends were trimmed by 2 bases and 2 bases, with 19 bases remaining between them. The CDR3 is 16 amino acids. From germline, CDR1 is DFQATT and CDR2 SNEGSKA (reference sequence). DNA for the CDR3: TGCAGTGCTAGATCTCCCCAGACCTCAACCCCCTACGAGCAGTACTTC. Protein product: CSARSPQTSTPYEQYF.

This CDR3 is CASSQRTGFQETQYF. The DNA for the CDR3 is TGTGCCAGCAGCCAACGAACAGGTTTCCAAGAGACCCAGTACTTC. The V and J genes are TRBV3-1 and TRBJ2-5; TRBD1 might be the D (5 bases). Trimming took off 2 bases at V and 1 base at J, with 11 bases between the two ends. Germline V CDR1 and CDR2: LGHDT, YNNKEL (reference sequence). CDR3 size: 15 residues.

This clonotype was counted many times. The chain has TRBV6-1 and TRBJ2-5; no definite D call. Germline CDR1 reads MNHNS; CDR2 reads SASEGT. This CDR3 has 11 residues. Trimming took 6 bases from V and 13 from J, leaving 15 bases between them. CDR3 nucleotide sequence: TGTGCCAGCAGGACTGCAACAGCTCCGTACTTC. This codes for CASRTATAPYF.

This rearrangement joins TRBV5-1 to TRBJ1-5; perhaps TRBD1 as D (6 bases). The CDR3 covers 15 residues. The V gene's germline CDR1 is SGHRS and CDR2 YFSETQ. V was trimmed by 4 bases and J by 3 bases, leaving 14 bases between them. The CDR3: CASSALGGLNQPQHF. DNA for the CDR3: TGCGCCAGCAGCGCGTTGGGGGGCCTCAATCAGCCCCAGCATTTT.

This chain connects TRBV20-1 to TRBJ1-4; perhaps TRBD1 as D (5 bases). Trimming shortened V by 0 bases and J by 8 bases, and 19 bases separated the two germline ends. This CDR3 is 16 amino acids long. Looked up from germline, CDR1 is DFQATT and CDR2 is SNEGSKA (reference sequence). The CDR3 reads CSARDLAAGGEEKLFF. The CDR3 coding sequence is TGCAGTGCTAGAGATTTGGCCGCCGGGGGAGAGGAAAAACTGTTTTTT.

This clonotype has a handful of counts. V gene TRBV19 combines with J gene TRBJ2-1, with 14 bases that match TRBD2. With V trimmed by 9 bases and J by 4 bases, 11 bases remained unmatched. The germline gives CDR1 LNHDA, CDR2 SQIVND (reference sequence). CDR3 length: 17 amino acids. The CDR3 nucleotides read TGTGCCAGCAGCCCCCGGACTAGCGGGAGGTATTACAATGAGCAGTTCTTC. Residues: CASSPRTSGRYYNEQFF.

V usage is TRBV30 and J usage is TRBJ1-6; 9 bases map to TRBD1. V dropped 2 bases and J dropped 4; count of bases not matched to a gene: 12. The CDR3 is 18 residues long. In germline, CDR1 is GTSNPN, CDR2 SVGIG (reference sequence). The CDR3 protein is CAWSPGQGLLGYNSPLHF. CDR3 DNA sequence: TGTGCCTGGAGTCCGGGACAGGGCCTTTTGGGATATAATTCACCCCTCCACTTT.

In the case of this clonotype: A junction boundary mismatches the germline segment, possibly from a read error. The chain has TRBV7-9 and TRBJ2-2; the D is unclear. The CDR3 loop spans 16 amino acids. Germline V gene lookup returns CDR1 SEHNR and CDR2 FQNEAQ (reference sequence). The CDR3 nucleotides read TGTGCCAGCAGCTTAGGAAGGTGGGAATTCACCGGGCAGCTGTTTTTT. Its protein product is CASSLGRWEFTGQLFF.

This clonotype was counted many times. The chain couples TRBV15 to TRBJ2-2, with D possibly TRBD1 on 7 matching bases. The CDR3 length is 18 residues. Germline CDR1 and CDR2: LNHNV and YYDKDF (reference sequence). V gave up 0 bases and J gave up 6 bases, with 20 bases separating them. This chain's CDR3 is CATSRDQEGATVAGELFF. In nucleotides, the CDR3 is TGTGCCACCAGCAGAGATCAGGAGGGGGCGACGGTCGCCGGGGAGCTGTTTTTT.

In this sample, this clonotype turned up many times. The gene calls are TRBV5-5 and TRBJ2-6; 7 bases are shared with TRBD1. Trimming at V came to 6 bases and at J to 2 bases, leaving 5 bases not matched to a gene. The germline V gene encodes CDR1 SGHKS and CDR2 YYEKEE (reference sequence). The CDR3 consists of 15 residues. CDR3 nucleotide sequence: TGTGCCAGCAACCTACAGGGGACTGGGGCCAACGTCCTGACTTTC. It translates to CASNLQGTGANVLTF.

This clonotype was recorded many times. This rearrangement joins TRBV5-1 to TRBJ2-7; TRBD2 agrees at 7 bases. Germline V gene sequence: CDR1 SGHRS, CDR2 YFSETQ. CDR3 length equals 15 residues. J was trimmed by 2 bases and V by 3 bases; bases with no gene match: 8. For the CDR3, the DNA is TGCGCCAGCAGCTATAACCCGGGGGGTACCTACGAGCAGTACTTC. Residues: CASSYNPGGTYEQYF.

This chain uses TRBV19 with TRBJ1-5; D gene ambiguous. Trimming shortened V by 5 bases and J by 9 bases, and 11 bases separated the two germline ends. CDR3 length equals 12 residues. Germline-derived CDR1 and CDR2 are LNHDA and SQIVND (reference sequence). The CDR3 loop is CASSPALGPQHF. CDR3 coding DNA: TGTGCCAGTAGTCCGGCACTGGGGCCCCAGCATTTT.

This clonotype was recorded many times. Germline is not matched at one junction end, which may reflect a read error. The J gene is TRBJ2-1, the V gene TRBV29-1; D may be TRBD2 (6 bases). The CDR3 is made up of 12 amino acids. The V gene's germline CDR1 is SQVTM and CDR2 ANQGSEA. The CDR3 is CSVEASEGNWIF. CDR3 nucleotides: TGCAGCGTTGAAGCTTCGGAGGGCAATTGGATCTTC.